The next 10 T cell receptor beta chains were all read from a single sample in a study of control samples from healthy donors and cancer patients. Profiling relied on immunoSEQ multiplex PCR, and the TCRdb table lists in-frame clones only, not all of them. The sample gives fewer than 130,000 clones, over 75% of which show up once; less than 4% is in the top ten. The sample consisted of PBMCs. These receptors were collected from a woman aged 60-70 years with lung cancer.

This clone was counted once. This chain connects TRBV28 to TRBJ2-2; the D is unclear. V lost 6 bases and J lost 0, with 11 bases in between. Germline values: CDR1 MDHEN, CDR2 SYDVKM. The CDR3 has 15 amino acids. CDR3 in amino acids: CASSPPDANTGELFF. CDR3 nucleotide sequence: TGTGCCAGCAGCCCACCCGACGCGAACACCGGGGAGCTGTTTTTT.

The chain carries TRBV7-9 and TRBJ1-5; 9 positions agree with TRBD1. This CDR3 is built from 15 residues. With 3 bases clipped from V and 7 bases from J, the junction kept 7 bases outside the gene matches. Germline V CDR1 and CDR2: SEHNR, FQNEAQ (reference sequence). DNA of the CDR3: TGTGCCAGCAGCTTTGGGGGACAGGGAAGCCAGCCCCAGCATTTT. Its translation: CASSFGGQGSQPQHF.

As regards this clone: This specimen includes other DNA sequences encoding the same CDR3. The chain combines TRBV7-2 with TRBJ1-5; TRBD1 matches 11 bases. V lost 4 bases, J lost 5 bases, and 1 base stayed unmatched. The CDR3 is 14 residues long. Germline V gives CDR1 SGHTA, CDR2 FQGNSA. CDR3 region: CASSSGQGDQPQHF. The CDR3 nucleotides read TGTGCCAGCAGCTCGGGACAGGGGGATCAGCCCCAGCATTTT.

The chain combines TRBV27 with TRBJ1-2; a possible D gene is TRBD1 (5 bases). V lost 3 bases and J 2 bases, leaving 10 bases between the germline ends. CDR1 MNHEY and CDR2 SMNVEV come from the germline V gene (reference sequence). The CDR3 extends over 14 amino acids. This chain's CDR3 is CASSFGAGNYGYTF. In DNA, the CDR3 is TGTGCCAGCAGTTTTGGGGCGGGCAACTATGGCTACACCTTC.

The CDR3, as DNA: TGTGCCAGTAGTATAGATGGGGGGTCCGGTATTCAAGAGACCCAGTACTTC. This gives the protein CASSIDGGSGIQETQYF. The chain links TRBV19 to TRBJ2-5, with D possibly TRBD2 on 6 matching bases. Germline lookup yields CDR1 LNHDA and CDR2 SQIVND (reference sequence). V dropped 0 bases and J dropped 2 bases, with 16 bases sitting between them. The CDR3 is made up of 17 amino acids.

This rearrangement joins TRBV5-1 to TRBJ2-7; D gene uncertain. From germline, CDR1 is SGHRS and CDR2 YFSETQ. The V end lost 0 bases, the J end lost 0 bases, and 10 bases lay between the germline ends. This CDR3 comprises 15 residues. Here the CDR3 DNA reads TGCGCCAGCAGCTTGGCCAATGCCCTCTCCTACGAGCAGTACTTC. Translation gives CASSLANALSYEQYF.

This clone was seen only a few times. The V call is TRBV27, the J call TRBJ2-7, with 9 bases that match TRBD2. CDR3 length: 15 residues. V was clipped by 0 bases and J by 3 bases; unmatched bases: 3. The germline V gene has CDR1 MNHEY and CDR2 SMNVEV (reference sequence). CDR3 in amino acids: CASSLSAGGSYEQYF. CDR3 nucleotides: TGTGCCAGCAGTTTATCAGCGGGAGGCAGCTACGAGCAGTACTTC.

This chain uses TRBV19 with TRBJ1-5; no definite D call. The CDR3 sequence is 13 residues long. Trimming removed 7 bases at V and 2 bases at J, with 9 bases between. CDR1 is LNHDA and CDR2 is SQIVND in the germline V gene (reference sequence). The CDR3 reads CASTLPGNQPQHF. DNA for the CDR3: TGTGCCAGTACCCTTCCTGGCAATCAGCCCCAGCATTTT.

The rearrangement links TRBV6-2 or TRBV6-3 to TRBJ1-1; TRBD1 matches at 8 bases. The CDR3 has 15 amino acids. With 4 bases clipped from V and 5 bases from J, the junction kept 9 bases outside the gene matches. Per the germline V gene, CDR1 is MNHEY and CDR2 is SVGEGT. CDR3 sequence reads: CASSSGQGARTEAFF. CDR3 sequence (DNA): TGTGCCAGCAGTTCGGGGCAGGGGGCGCGGACTGAAGCTTTCTTT.

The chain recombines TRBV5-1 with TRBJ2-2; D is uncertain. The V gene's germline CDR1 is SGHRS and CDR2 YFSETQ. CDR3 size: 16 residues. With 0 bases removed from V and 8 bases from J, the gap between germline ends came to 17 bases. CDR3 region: CASSLDTEVGTGELFF. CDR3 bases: TGCGCCAGCAGCTTGGACACGGAAGTTGGCACTGGGGAGCTGTTTTTT.